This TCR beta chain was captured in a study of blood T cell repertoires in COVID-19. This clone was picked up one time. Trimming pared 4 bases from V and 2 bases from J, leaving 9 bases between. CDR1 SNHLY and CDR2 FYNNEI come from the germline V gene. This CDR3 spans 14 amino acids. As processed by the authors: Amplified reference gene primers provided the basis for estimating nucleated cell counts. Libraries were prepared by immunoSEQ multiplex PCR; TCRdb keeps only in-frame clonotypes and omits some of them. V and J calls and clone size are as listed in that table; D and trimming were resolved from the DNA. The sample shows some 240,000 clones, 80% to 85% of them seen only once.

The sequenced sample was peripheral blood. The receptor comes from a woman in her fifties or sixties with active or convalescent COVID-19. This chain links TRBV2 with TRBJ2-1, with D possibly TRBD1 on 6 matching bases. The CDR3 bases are TGTGCCAGCAGTGTCACAGGGCCCTACAATGAGCAGTTCTTC. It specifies CASSVTGPYNEQFF.